The 8 T cell receptor beta chains listed next were all sequenced from one sample in a study of CD8+ T cells in alopecia areata. Treatment denoted: oral pan-JAK inhibitor, 5-10 mg twice daily. Isolated RNA was reverse transcribed into cDNA used as the sequencing template. Assay: immunoSEQ multiplex PCR; the TCRdb copy retains only in-frame clones and omits some. The sample includes about 210,000 clones, over 60% of them seen just once. The sequences come from CD4+ T cells sorted from blood, collected at week 4, from a patient treated with tofacitinib. Receptors originate from a human donor with alopecia areata.

The chain carries TRBV30 and TRBJ2-7; D unresolved. V was pared by 2 bases and J by 2 bases, with 7 bases between. The CDR3 loop spans 12 amino acids. The germline gives CDR1 GTSNPN, CDR2 SVGIG (reference sequence). As DNA, the CDR3 is TGTGCCTGGAGTTTCCGGCCCTACGAGCAGTACTTC. Its protein product is CAWSFRPYEQYF.

The V gene is TRBV30, the J gene TRBJ1-1; D remains unclear. CDR1 GTSNPN and CDR2 SVGIG come from the germline V gene (reference sequence). The CDR3 is 12 residues long. V was shortened by 1 base and J by 1 base, with 4 bases between the two germline ends. The CDR3 protein is CAWSGPNTEAFF. The CDR3 coding sequence is TGTGCCTGGAGTGGCCCGAACACTGAAGCTTTCTTT.

The CDR3 DNA follows: TGTGCCAGCAGCTTAGCCGGGACAGGGGTCCGAGAGACCCAGTACTTC. This sequence encodes CASSLAGTGVRETQYF. The chain recombines TRBV7-9 with TRBJ2-5; 10 bases match TRBD1. This CDR3 comprises 16 residues. V trimming: 0 bases; J trimming: 4 bases; junction bases outside the gene matches: 5. In germline, CDR1 is SEHNR, CDR2 FQNEAQ (reference sequence).

This clone was counted once. The chain combines TRBV5-6 with TRBJ2-3; TRBD2 is a possible D gene (5 bases). The germline CDR1 and CDR2 sequences are SGHDT and YYEEEE. Trimming took off 7 bases at V and 4 bases at J, with 13 bases between the two ends. The CDR3 runs to 13 residues. The CDR3 DNA reads TGTGCCAGCTCGAGGGAGTTTTCAGATACGCAGTATTTT. Protein product: CASSREFSDTQYF.

The chain joins TRBV6-6 to TRBJ1-3, with D hard to call. The V gene's germline CDR1 is MNHNY and CDR2 SVGAGI (reference sequence). Trimming shortened V by 10 bases and J by 1 base, and 8 bases separated the two germline ends. The CDR3 is 12 residues long. The chain's CDR3 is CATAESGNTIYF. The CDR3 DNA sequence: TGTGCCACGGCAGAATCTGGAAACACCATATATTTT.

The chain uses TRBV30 and TRBJ2-1; TRBD2 is a possible D gene (7 bases). The germline V and J ends were trimmed by 5 bases and 4 bases, with 18 bases remaining between them. Germline CDR1 GTSNPN, CDR2 SVGIG (reference sequence). The CDR3 totals 15 residues. The CDR3 DNA follows: TGTGCCTGGGGACGGGGCGGGGGCCCGTACAATGAGCAGTTCTTC. It yields the protein CAWGRGGGPYNEQFF.

The V gene is TRBV19, the J gene TRBJ2-2; D unclear. Germline CDR1 reads LNHDA; CDR2 reads SQIVND (reference sequence). This CDR3 contains 13 residues. V was trimmed by 1 base and J by 4 bases, leaving 4 bases between them. DNA of the CDR3: TGTGCCAGTAGTATAGGGGGCACCGGGGAGCTGTTTTTT. Its translation is CASSIGGTGELFF.

This chain links TRBV15 with TRBJ1-4; D gene unclear. Germline V gives CDR1 LNHNV, CDR2 YYDKDF (reference sequence). CDR3 length: 15 residues. Trimming removed 3 bases at V and 7 bases at J, with 15 bases between. CDR3 in DNA: TGTGCCACCAGCAGGACTCGGGGTCGGACTGAAAAACTGTTTTTT. Protein sequence: CATSRTRGRTEKLFF.